This record looks at one T cell receptor beta chain sequence and its context. Its antigen is currently unknown. 13 Jbeta primers and 60 Vbeta primers were used for the PCR. Some clones are missing from TCRdb's copy, which holds only in-frame ones; the method was immunoSEQ multiplex PCR. Of 200,000 to 300,000 clones in the sample, around 78% were seen once. This record belongs to a study of cytomegalovirus exposure and HLA in healthy donors. Study-level results: Serostatus for CMV was the only available immune exposure information.

Looked up from germline, CDR1 is SGHRS and CDR2 is YFSETQ. V was pared by 2 bases and J by 2 bases, with 8 bases of the junction left unmatched. This CDR3 is 16 amino acids long. The receptor's source is a boy younger than 18 in good health and CMV-seronegative. The material sequenced was PBMCs. The rearrangement joins TRBV5-1 to TRBJ2-3, with TRBD1 matching 7 bases. CDR3 coding DNA: TGCGCCAGCAGCTTCCGACAGGGCCTTTACACAGATACGCAGTATTTT. This sequence encodes CASSFRQGLYTDTQYF.